The TCR beta chain under discussion was sequenced for a study of T cells in tumors after PD-1 blockade. Sequencing was performed with immunoSEQ multiplex PCR; in TCRdb, only in-frame clones are kept and a portion is missing. The sample consists of 20,000 to 25,000 clones, over 75% of them appearing once. V dropped 1 base and J dropped 8 bases, with 15 bases sitting between them. This CDR3 region has 14 residues. Germline V CDR1 and CDR2: GTSNPN, SVGIG (reference sequence). This clonotype was sampled from a human donor with basal cell carcinoma. This chain uses TRBV30 with TRBJ2-1, with D perhaps being TRBD1 or TRBD2 (5 bases each). Source: PBMCs, taken before anti-PD-1 treatment. CDR3 DNA: TGTGCCTGGAGTGGCAGAGGGGCCGACGATGAGCAGTTCTTC. The encoded protein is CAWSGRGADDEQFF.